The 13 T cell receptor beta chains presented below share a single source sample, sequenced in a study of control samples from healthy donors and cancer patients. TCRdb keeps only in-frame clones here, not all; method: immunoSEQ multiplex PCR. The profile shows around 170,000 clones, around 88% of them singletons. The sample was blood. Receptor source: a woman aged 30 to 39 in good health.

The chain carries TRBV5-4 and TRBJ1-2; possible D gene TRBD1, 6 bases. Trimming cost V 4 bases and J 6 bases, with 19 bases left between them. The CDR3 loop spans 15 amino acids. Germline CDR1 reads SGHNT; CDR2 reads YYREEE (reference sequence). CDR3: CASSGGTSPRDGYTF. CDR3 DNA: TGTGCCAGCAGCGGGGGGACATCTCCCCGTGATGGCTACACCTTC.

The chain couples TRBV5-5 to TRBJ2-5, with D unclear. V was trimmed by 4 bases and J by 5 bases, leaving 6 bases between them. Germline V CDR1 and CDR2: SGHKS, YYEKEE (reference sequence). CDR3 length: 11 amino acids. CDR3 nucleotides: TGTGCCAGCAGCCCCGGCGAGACCCAGTACTTC. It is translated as CASSPGETQYF. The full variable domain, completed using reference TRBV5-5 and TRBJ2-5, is DAGVTQSPTHLIKTRGQQVTLRCSPISGHKSVSWYQQVLGQGPQFIFQYYEKEERGRGNFPDRFSARQFPNYSSELNVNALLLGDSALYLCASSPGETQYFGPGTRLLVL.

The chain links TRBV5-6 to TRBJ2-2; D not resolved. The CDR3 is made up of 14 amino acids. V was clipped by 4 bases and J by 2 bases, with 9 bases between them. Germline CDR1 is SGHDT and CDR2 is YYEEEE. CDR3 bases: TGTGCCAGCAGCCTGAGTAGAAACACCGGGGAGCTGTTTTTT. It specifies CASSLSRNTGELFF. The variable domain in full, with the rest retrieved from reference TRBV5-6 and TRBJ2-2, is DAGVTQSPTHLIKTRGQQVTLRCSPKSGHDTVSWYQQALGQGPQFIFQYYEEEERQRGNFPDRFSGHQFPNYSSELNVNALLLGDSALYLCASSLSRNTGELFFGEGSRLTVL.

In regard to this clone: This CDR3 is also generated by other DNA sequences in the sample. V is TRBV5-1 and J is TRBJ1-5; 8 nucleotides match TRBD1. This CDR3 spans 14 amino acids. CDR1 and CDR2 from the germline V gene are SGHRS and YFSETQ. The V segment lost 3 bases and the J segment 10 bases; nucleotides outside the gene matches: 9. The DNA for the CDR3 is TGCGCCAGCAGCTCCGGACAGGGAGGTCAACCCCAGCATTTT. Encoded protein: CASSSGQGGQPQHF.

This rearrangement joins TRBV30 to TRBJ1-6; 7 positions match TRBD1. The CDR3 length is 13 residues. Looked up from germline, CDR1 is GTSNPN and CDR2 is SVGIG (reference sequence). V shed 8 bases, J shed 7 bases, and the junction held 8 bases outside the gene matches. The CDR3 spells CAGRDSYNSPLHF. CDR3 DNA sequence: TGTGCCGGTCGGGACAGCTACAATTCACCCCTCCACTTT.

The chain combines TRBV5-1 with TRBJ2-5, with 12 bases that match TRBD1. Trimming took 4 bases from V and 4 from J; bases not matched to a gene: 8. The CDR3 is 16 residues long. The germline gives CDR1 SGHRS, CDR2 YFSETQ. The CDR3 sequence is CASSASGQGAGETQYF. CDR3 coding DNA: TGCGCCAGCAGCGCCTCGGGACAGGGGGCGGGAGAGACCCAGTACTTC.

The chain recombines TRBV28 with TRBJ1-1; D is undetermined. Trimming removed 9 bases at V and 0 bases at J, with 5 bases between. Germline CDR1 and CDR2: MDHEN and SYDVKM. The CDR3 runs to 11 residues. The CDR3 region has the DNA TGTGCCAGTAGGGTGAACACTGAAGCTTTCTTT. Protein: CASRVNTEAFF.

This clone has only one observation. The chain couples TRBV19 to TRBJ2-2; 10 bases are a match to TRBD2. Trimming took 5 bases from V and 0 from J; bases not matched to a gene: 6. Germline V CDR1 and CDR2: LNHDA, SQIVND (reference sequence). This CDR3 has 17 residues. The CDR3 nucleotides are TGTGCCAGTAGTGCGGGACTAGCGTATACGAACACCGGGGAGCTGTTTTTT. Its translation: CASSAGLAYTNTGELFF.

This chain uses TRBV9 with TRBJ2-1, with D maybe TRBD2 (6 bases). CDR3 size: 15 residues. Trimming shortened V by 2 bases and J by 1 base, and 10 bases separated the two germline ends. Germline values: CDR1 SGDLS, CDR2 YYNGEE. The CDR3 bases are TGTGCCAGCAGCGTGGGGGGAAGGTCCTACAATGAGCAGTTCTTC. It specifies CASSVGGRSYNEQFF.

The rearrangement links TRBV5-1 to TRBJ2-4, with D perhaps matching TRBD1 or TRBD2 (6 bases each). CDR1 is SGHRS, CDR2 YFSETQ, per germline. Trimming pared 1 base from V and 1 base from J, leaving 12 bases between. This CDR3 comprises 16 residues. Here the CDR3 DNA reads TGCGCCAGCAGCTTGTTTTCCGGGGGCGCCAAAAACATTCAGTACTTC. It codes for CASSLFSGGAKNIQYF.

DNA for the CDR3: TGCGCCAGCAGCCACGGACGGAATGAGCAGTTCTTC. It codes for CASSHGRNEQFF. The chain links TRBV4-1 to TRBJ2-1, with unresolved D. The germline V gene has CDR1 MGHRA and CDR2 YSYEKL. V lost 3 bases, J lost 7 bases, and 7 bases lay in between. This CDR3 is 12 amino acids long.

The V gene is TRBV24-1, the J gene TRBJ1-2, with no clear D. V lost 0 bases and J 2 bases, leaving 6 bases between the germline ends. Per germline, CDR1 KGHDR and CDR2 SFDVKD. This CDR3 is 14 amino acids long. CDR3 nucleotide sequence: TGTGCCACCAGTGATTTGGAGATAAACTATGGCTACACCTTC. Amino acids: CATSDLEINYGYTF.

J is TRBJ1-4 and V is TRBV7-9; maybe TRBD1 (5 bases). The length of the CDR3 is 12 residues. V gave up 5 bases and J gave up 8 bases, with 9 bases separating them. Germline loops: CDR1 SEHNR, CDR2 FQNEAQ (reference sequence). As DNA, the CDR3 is TGTGCCAGCAGCCGGGACCGAGAAAAACTGTTTTTT. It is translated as CASSRDREKLFF.